Described below is a single T cell receptor (beta chain) sequence and its context. Its target is unknown. The ends were cut back, 3 bases at V and 2 bases at J, with 7 bases in the middle. The CDR3 covers 13 residues. Germline CDR1 and CDR2: MDHEN and SYDVKM. These data come from a study of siplizumab effects on memory and regulatory T cells. Broader study findings: A mean of about 72% of mappable alloreactive CD4+ clones were Treg-derived with siplizumab, compared with more than 25% in controls. The alloreactive clones that mapped to unstimulated subsets made up only a minor fraction.

Measured with immunoSEQ multiplex PCR; TCRdb has only the in-frame clones, and not every one. The table lists about 52,000 clones, under 98% of them singletons. The rearrangement joins TRBV28 to TRBJ1-2; D not certain. Sequenced material: naive CD4+ T cells sorted from blood. This TCR came from a human donor in good health. The CDR3 bases are TGTGCCAGCAGTTTGGACGGAAACTATGGCTACACCTTC. It specifies CASSLDGNYGYTF.